Following are 17 T cell receptor beta chains from one sample sequenced in a study of blood T cell repertoires in COVID-19. The repertoire was sequenced with immunoSEQ multiplex PCR; TCRdb's copy has only in-frame clones and lacks some. The sample comprises hundreds of thousands of clones, around 90% of which are singletons, and roughly 0.26% rests with the top ten. Material: peripheral blood. Receptors were obtained from a woman under 30 with acute or convalescent COVID-19.

This sequence joins TRBV4-1 and TRBJ2-3, with 8 bases fitting TRBD1. J gave up 4 bases and V 4 bases, and 10 bases lay outside the gene matches. Germline CDR1 is MGHRA and CDR2 is YSYEKL. The CDR3 loop spans 16 amino acids. CDR3 protein: CASSPYGQGFPDTQYF. The DNA for the CDR3 is TGCGCCAGCAGCCCCTATGGACAGGGTTTTCCAGATACGCAGTATTTT.

V gene TRBV5-8 combines with J gene TRBJ1-2; TRBD1 is a possible D gene (5 bases). The CDR3 is made up of 16 amino acids. V was trimmed by 0 bases and J by 4 bases, leaving 16 bases between them. Germline V gene sequence: CDR1 SGHTS, CDR2 YDEGEE. DNA for the CDR3: TGTGCCAGCAGCTTGGTGAGGACAAATTCGGGCTATGGCTACACCTTC. Translating it yields CASSLVRTNSGYGYTF.

The CDR3, as DNA: TGTGCCAGCATCGACAGGAGGAACACTGAAGCTTTCTTT. Protein: CASIDRRNTEAFF. The genes are TRBV6-5 and TRBJ1-1; D is perhaps TRBD1 (6 bases). CDR1 is MNHEY and CDR2 is SVGAGI in the germline V gene. V gave up 7 bases and J gave up 1 base, with 10 bases separating them. The CDR3 has 13 amino acids.

V gene TRBV6-2 or TRBV6-3 combines with J gene TRBJ2-7; a possible D gene is TRBD1 (5 bases). Germline V lookup: CDR1 MNHEY, CDR2 SVGEGT. The CDR3 spans 17 residues. The V end lost 0 bases, the J end lost 1 base, and 16 bases lay between the germline ends. This CDR3 reads CASSYSIAGIPSYEQYF. The CDR3 nucleotides read TGTGCCAGCAGTTACTCGATCGCAGGGATCCCTTCCTACGAGCAGTACTTC.

The chain has TRBV12-5 and TRBJ2-7, with TRBD1 identical over 10 bases. The CDR3 sequence is 14 residues long. Losses at the gene ends were 7 bases for V and 5 bases for J; bases not matched to a gene: 8. In germline, CDR1 is LGHNT, CDR2 FRNRAP. The CDR3 nucleotides read TGTGCTAGTGTTCTGGGACAGGGGATCAACGAGCAGTACTTC. Amino acid sequence: CASVLGQGINEQYF.

This clone came up once. V usage is TRBV9 and J usage is TRBJ1-2, with TRBD1 as a possible D gene (5 bases). Germline CDR1 SGDLS, CDR2 YYNGEE. This CDR3 contains 13 residues. Trimming removed 0 bases at V and 8 bases at J, with 11 bases between. The CDR3 DNA sequence: TGTGCCAGCAGCGTAGGACAGACGGAGGGCTACACCTTC. It encodes CASSVGQTEGYTF.

The chain couples TRBV6-1 to TRBJ1-2; 12 bases agree with TRBD1. This CDR3 has 18 residues. Germline V gene lookup returns CDR1 MNHNS and CDR2 SASEGT. V dropped 1 base and J dropped 5; count of bases not matched to a gene: 11. CDR3 nucleotide sequence: TGTGCCAGCAGTGAAGTTCCGGGACAGGGGGCTACAGGGTATGGCTACACCTTC. It encodes CASSEVPGQGATGYGYTF.

This clone was found a few times. The genes are TRBV7-9 and TRBJ2-1, with 7 bases that match TRBD1. CDR3 size: 16 residues. Losses at the gene ends were 4 bases for V and 2 bases for J; bases not matched to a gene: 8. CDR1 SEHNR and CDR2 FQNEAQ come from the germline V gene (reference sequence). The CDR3 region is CASSSLMQGAYNEQFF. DNA of the CDR3: TGTGCCAGCAGCTCCCTAATGCAGGGGGCCTACAATGAGCAGTTCTTC.

A single count supports this clone. The V and J genes are TRBV29-1 and TRBJ1-5, with TRBD1 identical over 8 bases. Germline V CDR1 and CDR2: SQVTM, ANQGSEA. V was clipped by 6 bases and J by 3 bases; unmatched bases: 7. The length of the CDR3 is 14 residues. CDR3 nucleotides: TGCAGCGTCGGACAGGGTTCGGCCAATCAGCCCCAGCATTTT. Translating it yields CSVGQGSANQPQHF.

The chain is built from TRBV30 and TRBJ1-5; no firm D call. Germline V gene data show CDR1 as GTSNPN and CDR2 as SVGIG (reference sequence). V was clipped by 5 bases and J by 7 bases, with 12 bases between them. This CDR3 is 12 amino acids long. Written as DNA, the CDR3 is TGTGCCTGGGGCCTCGACAACCAGCCCCAGCATTTT. Protein sequence: CAWGLDNQPQHF.

This clone occurred a few times. The chain uses TRBV19 and TRBJ1-2, with TRBD1 identical over 7 bases. The V gene's germline CDR1 is LNHDA and CDR2 SQIVND (reference sequence). The trim removed 3 bases at V and 8 bases at J, leaving 12 bases unmatched. The length of the CDR3 is 15 residues. CDR3 sequence reads: CASSITGAFLEGYTF. CDR3 sequence (DNA): TGTGCCAGTAGTATCACAGGGGCGTTTTTGGAGGGCTACACCTTC.

This chain links TRBV19 with TRBJ1-1; 8 bases are shared with TRBD1. CDR1 is LNHDA and CDR2 is SQIVND in the germline V gene (reference sequence). J was trimmed by 5 bases and V by 6 bases; bases with no gene match: 11. The length of the CDR3 is 15 residues. In DNA, the CDR3 is TGTGCCAGTAGAAACCAGGGGGCGCGCGGGACTGAAGCTTTCTTT. Translated: CASRNQGARGTEAFF.

The chain links TRBV7-2 to TRBJ1-1, with D maybe TRBD1 (6 bases). This CDR3 comprises 18 residues. Trimming pared 5 bases from V and 4 bases from J, leaving 26 bases between. Germline assignment: CDR1 SGHTA and CDR2 FQGNSA. The CDR3 loop is CASSRFRDKGWIGTEAFF. The CDR3 DNA follows: TGTGCCAGCAGCAGATTCCGGGACAAAGGGTGGATCGGCACTGAAGCTTTCTTT.

About this clone: Other DNA sequences in the sample encode the same CDR3. V usage is TRBV5-1 and J usage is TRBJ2-3; TRBD2 aligns across 8 bases. Germline V CDR1 and CDR2: SGHRS, YFSETQ. V lost 0 bases to trimming and J lost 3 bases; unmatched junction nucleotides: 0. The CDR3 runs to 14 residues. The CDR3 loop reads CASSLGGGTDTQYF. Here the CDR3 DNA reads TGCGCCAGCAGCTTGGGCGGGGGGACAGATACGCAGTATTTT.

The chain employs TRBV7-9 and TRBJ2-7; no reliable D call. The ends were cut back, 1 base at V and 0 bases at J, with 7 bases in the middle. Per the germline V gene, CDR1 is SEHNR and CDR2 is FQNEAQ (reference sequence). The CDR3 contains 14 residues. The CDR3 sequence: CASSLEQISYEQYF. CDR3 DNA sequence: TGTGCCAGCAGCTTAGAACAGATCTCCTACGAGCAGTACTTC.

This chain connects TRBV7-8 to TRBJ1-6; 8 bases map to TRBD1. Germline lookup yields CDR1 SGHVS and CDR2 FQNEAQ. Trimming cost V 4 bases and J 7 bases; bases outside gene matches: 6. The CDR3 covers 15 residues. The CDR3 sequence: CASSSPGQDNSPLHF. The CDR3 DNA reads as TGTGCCAGCAGCTCACCGGGACAGGACAATTCACCCCTCCACTTT.

V gene TRBV4-1 combines with J gene TRBJ2-3, with TRBD1 matching 7 bases. Germline V CDR1 and CDR2: MGHRA, YSYEKL. V lost 1 base to trimming and J lost 4 bases; unmatched junction nucleotides: 8. The CDR3 sequence is 16 residues long. The CDR3 coding sequence is TGCGCCAGCAGCCAAGGAGCAGGGGGAATCGCAGATACGCAGTATTTT. This sequence encodes CASSQGAGGIADTQYF.